The clone carrying this TCR beta chain was seen just once. Its specificity is not known. Germline assignment: CDR1 LNHDA and CDR2 SQIVND (reference sequence). V lost 2 bases to trimming and J lost 0 bases; unmatched junction nucleotides: 11. This CDR3 has 18 residues. General study findings and limits: The TCR gene usage of tumor memory CD4+ T cells clustered together with blood and lymph node memory CD4+ cells and with lymph node naive CD4+ cells.

TCRdb re-derived calls from the 5' RACE reads in MiXCR, one entry per CDR3 protein. The sample has approximately 8,800 distinct CDR3 sequences, around half seen once; the top ten hold just under 5%. The TCR sequence derives from a female donor with breast cancer. The rearrangement joins TRBV19 to TRBJ2-3; 7 bases map to TRBD2. Sequenced: memory CD4+ T cells sorted from a lymph node. Noted subset: memory CD4+ T cells, CD4+CD45RO+CD25-. In DNA form, the CDR3 reads TGTGCCAGTAGTATAAAACCCTATAGCGGGCGTAGCACAGATACGCAGTATTTT. It translates to CASSIKPYSGRSTDTQYF.